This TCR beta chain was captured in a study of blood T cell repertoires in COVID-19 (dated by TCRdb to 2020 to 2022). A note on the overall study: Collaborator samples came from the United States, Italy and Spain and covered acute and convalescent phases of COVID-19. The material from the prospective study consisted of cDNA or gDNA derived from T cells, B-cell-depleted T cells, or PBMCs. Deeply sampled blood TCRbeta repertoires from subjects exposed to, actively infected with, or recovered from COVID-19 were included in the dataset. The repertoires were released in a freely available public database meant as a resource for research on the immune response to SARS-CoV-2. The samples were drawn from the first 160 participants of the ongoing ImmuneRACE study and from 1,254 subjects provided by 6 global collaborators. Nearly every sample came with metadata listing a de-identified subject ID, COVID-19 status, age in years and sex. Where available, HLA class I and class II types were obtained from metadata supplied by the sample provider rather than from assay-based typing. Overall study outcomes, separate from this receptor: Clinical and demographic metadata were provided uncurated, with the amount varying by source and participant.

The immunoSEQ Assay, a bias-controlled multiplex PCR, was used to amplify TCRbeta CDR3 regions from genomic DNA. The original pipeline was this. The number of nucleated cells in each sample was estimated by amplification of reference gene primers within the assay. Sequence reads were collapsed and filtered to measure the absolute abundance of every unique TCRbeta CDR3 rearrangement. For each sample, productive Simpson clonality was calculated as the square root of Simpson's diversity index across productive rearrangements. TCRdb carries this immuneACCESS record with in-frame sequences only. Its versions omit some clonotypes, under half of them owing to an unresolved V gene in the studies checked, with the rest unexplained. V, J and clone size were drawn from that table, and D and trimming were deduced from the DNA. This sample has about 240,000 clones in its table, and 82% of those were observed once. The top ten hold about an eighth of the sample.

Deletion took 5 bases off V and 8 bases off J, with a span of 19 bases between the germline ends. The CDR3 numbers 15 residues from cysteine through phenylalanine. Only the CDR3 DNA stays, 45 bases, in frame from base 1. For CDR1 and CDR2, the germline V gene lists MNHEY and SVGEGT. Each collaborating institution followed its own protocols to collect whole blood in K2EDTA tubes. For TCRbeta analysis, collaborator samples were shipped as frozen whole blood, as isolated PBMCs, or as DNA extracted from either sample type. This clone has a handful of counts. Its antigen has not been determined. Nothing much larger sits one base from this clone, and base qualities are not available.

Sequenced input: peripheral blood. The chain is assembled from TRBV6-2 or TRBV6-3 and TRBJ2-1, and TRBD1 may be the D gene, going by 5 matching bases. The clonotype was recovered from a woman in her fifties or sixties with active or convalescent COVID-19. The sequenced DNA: TGTGCCAGCAGTACGCCCTGGGCAGGGTCGGATGAGCAGTTCTTC. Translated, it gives CASSTPWAGSDEQFF.